This T cell receptor (beta chain) was identified during a study of technical replicates of blood from a few donors. Trimming cost V 4 bases and J 1 base, with 14 bases left between them. CDR3 size: 16 residues. CDR1 is LNHDA, CDR2 SQIVND, per germline (reference sequence). This clone was seen a single time. The assay was immunoSEQ multiplex PCR, and TCRdb's table has in-frame clones only and misses some. The sample records roughly 67,000 clones, roughly 98% being singletons. The source is a human donor in good health. The chain recombines TRBV19 with TRBJ1-5; no clear D. The sequencing sample was made of T cells isolated from PBMCs. The CDR3 spells CASSTQSPASNQPQHF. CDR3 DNA sequence: TGTGCCAGTAGTACCCAGAGCCCAGCGAGCAATCAGCCCCAGCATTTT.